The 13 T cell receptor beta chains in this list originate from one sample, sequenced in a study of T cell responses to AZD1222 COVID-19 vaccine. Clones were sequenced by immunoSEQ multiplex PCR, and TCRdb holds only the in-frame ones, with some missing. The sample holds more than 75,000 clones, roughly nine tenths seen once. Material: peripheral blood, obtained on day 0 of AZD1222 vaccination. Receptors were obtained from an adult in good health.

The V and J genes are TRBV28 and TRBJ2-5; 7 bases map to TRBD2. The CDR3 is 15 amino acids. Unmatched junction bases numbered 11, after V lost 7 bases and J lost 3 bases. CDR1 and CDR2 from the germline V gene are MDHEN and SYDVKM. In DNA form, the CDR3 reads TGTGCCAGCACCGACGGGACTACCAGCAAAGAGACCCAGTACTTC. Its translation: CASTDGTTSKETQYF.

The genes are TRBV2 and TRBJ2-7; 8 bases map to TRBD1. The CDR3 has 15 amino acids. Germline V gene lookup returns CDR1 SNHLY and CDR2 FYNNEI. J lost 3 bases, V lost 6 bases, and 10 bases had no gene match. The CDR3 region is CASRPLGTGLYEQYF. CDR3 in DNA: TGTGCCAGCAGACCTTTAGGGACAGGCCTCTACGAGCAGTACTTC.

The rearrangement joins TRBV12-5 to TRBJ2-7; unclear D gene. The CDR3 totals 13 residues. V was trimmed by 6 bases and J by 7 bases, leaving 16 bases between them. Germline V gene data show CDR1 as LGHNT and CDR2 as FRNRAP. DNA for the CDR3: TGTGCTAGTGGCCCCCCGGGCTCTTGGGAGCAGTACTTC. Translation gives CASGPPGSWEQYF. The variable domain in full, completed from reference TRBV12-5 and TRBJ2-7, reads DARVTQTPRHKVTEMGQEVTMRCQPILGHNTVFWYRQTMMQGLELLAYFRNRAPLDDSGMPKDRFSAEMPDATLATLKIQPSEPRDSAVYFCASGPPGSWEQYFGPGTRLTVT.

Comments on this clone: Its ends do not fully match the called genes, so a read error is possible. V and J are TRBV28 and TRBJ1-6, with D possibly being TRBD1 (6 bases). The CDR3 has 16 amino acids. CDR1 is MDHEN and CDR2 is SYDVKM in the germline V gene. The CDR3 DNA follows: TGTGCCAGCAGCTTATCTGGACAGCCGCCCGGGTCACCCCTCCACTTT. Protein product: CASSLSGQPPGSPLHF.

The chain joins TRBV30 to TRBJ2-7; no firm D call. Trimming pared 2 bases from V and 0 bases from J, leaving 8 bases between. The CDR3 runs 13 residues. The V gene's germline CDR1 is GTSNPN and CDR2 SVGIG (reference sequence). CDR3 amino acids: CAWSRLDSYEQYF. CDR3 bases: TGTGCCTGGAGTCGGCTAGACTCCTACGAGCAGTACTTC.

CDR3 residues: CSAIIGDGETQYF. The CDR3 DNA reads as TGCAGCGCTATCATAGGGGATGGGGAGACCCAGTACTTC. The rearrangement joins TRBV29-1 to TRBJ2-5, with D possibly matching TRBD1 (5 bases). Germline V gene sequence: CDR1 SQVTM, CDR2 ANQGSEA. The CDR3 consists of 13 residues. Trimming shortened V by 7 bases and J by 5 bases, and 17 bases separated the two germline ends.

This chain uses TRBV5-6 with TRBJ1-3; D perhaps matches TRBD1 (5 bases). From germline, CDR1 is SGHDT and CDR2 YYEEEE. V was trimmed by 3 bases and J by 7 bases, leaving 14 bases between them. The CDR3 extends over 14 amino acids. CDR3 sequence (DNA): TGTGCCAGCAGCTCTGGGGCGGCGGGGAACACCATATATTTT. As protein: CASSSGAAGNTIYF.

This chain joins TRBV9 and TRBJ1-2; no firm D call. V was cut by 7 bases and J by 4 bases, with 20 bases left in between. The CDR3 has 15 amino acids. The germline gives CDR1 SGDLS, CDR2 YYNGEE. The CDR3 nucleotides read TGTGCCAGCTCCACGGCCGCCCTGTCGGGCTATGGCTACACCTTC. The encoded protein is CASSTAALSGYGYTF.

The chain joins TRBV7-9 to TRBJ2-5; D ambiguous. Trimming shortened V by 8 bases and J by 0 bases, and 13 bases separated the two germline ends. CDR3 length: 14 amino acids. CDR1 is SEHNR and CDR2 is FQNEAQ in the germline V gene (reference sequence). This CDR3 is CASHEGRNQETQYF. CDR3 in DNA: TGTGCCAGCCACGAAGGTCGGAACCAAGAGACCCAGTACTTC.

The CDR3 DNA reads as TGTGCCAGCAGCCCGACACGTACTGGGGCCAACGTCCTGACTTTC. The encoded protein is CASSPTRTGANVLTF. The chain couples TRBV5-4 to TRBJ2-6; no firm D call. The CDR3 is made up of 15 amino acids. V gave up 4 bases and J gave up 2 bases, with 10 bases separating them. Germline values: CDR1 SGHNT, CDR2 YYREEE (reference sequence).

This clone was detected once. CDR3 DNA sequence: TGTGCCACCAGCCAAAGCGGGGGCAAAAGAGATACGCAGTATTTT. It yields the protein CATSQSGGKRDTQYF. The rearrangement links TRBV24-1 to TRBJ2-3; 8 bases map to TRBD2. Unmatched junction bases numbered 10, after V lost 7 bases and J lost 5 bases. Germline V lookup: CDR1 KGHDR, CDR2 SFDVKD. CDR3 size: 15 residues.

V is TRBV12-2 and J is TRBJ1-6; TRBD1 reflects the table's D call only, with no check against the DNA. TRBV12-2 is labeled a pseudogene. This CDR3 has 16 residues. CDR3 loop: CASRFMGQLYNSPLHF. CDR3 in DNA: TGTGCAAGTCGCTTTATGGGACAGCTCTATAATTCACCCCTCCACTTT.

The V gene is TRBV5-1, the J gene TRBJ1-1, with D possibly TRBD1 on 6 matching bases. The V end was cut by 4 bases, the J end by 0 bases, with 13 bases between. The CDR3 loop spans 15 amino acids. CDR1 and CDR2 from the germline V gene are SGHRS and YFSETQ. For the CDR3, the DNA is TGCGCCAGCAGCGGCGACAGGTTTATGAACACTGAAGCTTTCTTT. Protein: CASSGDRFMNTEAFF.